This T cell receptor beta chain emerged from a study of cytomegalovirus exposure and HLA in healthy donors. The CDR3 is made up of 12 amino acids. Trimming removed 8 bases from V and 10 bases from J; junction bases left unmatched: 6. The germline CDR1 and CDR2 sequences are MNHEY and SMNVEV (reference sequence). Primers: 60 Vbeta forward and 13 Jbeta reverse. TCRdb's table, derived via immunoSEQ multiplex PCR, lists solely in-frame clones and lacks some. The sample records around 140,000 clones, around four fifths being singletons. The receptor was isolated from a woman in her 50s in good health and CMV-seropositive. This sequence joins TRBV27 and TRBJ2-1; 9 positions match TRBD2. The sequencing input was PBMCs. CDR3 DNA: TGTGCCAGCGGAATAGCGGGAGCCGAGCAGTTCTTC. Its translation: CASGIAGAEQFF.